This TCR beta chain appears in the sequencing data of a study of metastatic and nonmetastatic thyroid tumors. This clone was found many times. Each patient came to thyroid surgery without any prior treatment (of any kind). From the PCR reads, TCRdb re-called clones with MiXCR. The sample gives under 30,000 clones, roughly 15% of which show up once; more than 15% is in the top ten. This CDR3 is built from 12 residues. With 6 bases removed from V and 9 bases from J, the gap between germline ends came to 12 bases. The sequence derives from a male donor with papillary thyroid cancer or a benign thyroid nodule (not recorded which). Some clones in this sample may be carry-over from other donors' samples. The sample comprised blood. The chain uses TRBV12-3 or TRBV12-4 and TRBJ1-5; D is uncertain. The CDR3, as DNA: TGTGCCAGCAGCCTAGGGTTGGGGCCCCAGCATTTT. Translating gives CASSLGLGPQHF.